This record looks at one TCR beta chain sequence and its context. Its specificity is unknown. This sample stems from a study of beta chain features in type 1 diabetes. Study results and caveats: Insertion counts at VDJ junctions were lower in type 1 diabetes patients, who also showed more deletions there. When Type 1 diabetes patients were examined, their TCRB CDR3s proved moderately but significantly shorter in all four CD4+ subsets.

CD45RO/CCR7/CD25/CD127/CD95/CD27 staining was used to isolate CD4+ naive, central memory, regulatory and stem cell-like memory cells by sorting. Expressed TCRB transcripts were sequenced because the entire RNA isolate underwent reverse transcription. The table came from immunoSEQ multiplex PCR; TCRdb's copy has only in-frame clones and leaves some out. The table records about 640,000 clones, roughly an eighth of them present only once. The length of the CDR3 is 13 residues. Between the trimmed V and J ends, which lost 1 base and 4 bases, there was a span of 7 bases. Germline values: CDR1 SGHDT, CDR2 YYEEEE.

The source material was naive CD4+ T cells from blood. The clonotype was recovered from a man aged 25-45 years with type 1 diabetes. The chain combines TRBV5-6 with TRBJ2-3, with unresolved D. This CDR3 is CASSLKSADTQYF. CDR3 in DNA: TGTGCCAGCAGCTTGAAAAGCGCAGATACGCAGTATTTT.